This T cell receptor (beta chain) was found in a study of tumor and adjacent non-tumor tissue in lung cancer. The CDR3 spans 15 residues, counting both ends. Germline V CDR1 and CDR2: LGHNA, YNFKEQ. Worth noting for this clonotype: Since no conserved phenylalanine or tryptophan closes the CDR3, a read error is the likely cause. The DNA is left out, because the CDR3 cannot be placed on it with certainty; the CDR3 is given as TCRdb lists it.

The library came from three nested PCR rounds adapted from ARM-PCR protocols. MiXCR, run by TCRdb on the multiplex PCR reads, gives a single entry per CDR3 protein. Here the sample spans over 80,000 distinct CDR3 sequences, 80% being singletons. This sample's RNA came from whole unsorted tissue. Distant lung tissue was collected more than 3 cm away from the tumor edge. Newly diagnosed lung cancer patients had thoracic surgery in China, August–late 2014, without prior chemotherapy. The rearrangement links TRBV4-2 to TRBJ1-1; the tabulated D call, TRBD1, remains unverified against the DNA. The receptor was derived from a man aged 60 to 75 with small cell lung cancer. Sequencing was done on a sample of distant non-tumor lung tissue. Here the CDR3 reads CASSQGQAADTEACC.